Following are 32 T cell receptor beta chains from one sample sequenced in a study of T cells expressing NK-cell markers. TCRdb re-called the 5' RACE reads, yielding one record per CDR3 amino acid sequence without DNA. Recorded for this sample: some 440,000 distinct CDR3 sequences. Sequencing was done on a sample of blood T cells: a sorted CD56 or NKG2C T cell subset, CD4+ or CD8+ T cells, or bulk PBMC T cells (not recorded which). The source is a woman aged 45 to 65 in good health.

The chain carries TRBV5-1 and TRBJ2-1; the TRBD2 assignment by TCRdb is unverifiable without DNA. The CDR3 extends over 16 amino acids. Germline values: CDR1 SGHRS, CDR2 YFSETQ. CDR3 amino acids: CASTLPLGGSDNEQFF.

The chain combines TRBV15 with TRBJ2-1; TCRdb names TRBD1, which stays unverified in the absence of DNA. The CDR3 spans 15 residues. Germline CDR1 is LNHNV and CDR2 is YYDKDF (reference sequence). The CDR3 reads CATSREPGQGSEQFF.

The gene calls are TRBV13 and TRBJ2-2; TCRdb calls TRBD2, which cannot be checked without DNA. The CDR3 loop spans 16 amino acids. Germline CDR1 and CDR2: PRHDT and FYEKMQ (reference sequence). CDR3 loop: CASSPRLAGKPGELFF.

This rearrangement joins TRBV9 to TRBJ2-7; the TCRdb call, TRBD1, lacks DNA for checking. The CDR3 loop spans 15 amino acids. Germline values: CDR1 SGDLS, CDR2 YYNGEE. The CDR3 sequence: CASSLEGGAQREQYF.

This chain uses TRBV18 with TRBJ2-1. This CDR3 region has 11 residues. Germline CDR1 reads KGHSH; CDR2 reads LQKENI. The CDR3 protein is CASSNFDEQFF.

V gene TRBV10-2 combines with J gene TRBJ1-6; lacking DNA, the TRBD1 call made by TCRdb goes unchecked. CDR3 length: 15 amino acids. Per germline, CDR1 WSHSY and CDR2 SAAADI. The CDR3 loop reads CASRAGTGDNSPLHF.

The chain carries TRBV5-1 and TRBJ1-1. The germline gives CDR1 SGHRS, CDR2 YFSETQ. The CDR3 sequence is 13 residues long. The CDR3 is CASSALLDTEAFF.

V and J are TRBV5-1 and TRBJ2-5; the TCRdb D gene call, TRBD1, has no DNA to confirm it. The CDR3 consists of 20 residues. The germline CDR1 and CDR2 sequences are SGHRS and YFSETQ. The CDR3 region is CASSPLRAGVRLENQETQYF.

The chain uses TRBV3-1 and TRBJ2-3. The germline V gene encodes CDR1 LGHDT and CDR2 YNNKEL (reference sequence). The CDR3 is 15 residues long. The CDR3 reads CASSPHPHSTDTQYF.

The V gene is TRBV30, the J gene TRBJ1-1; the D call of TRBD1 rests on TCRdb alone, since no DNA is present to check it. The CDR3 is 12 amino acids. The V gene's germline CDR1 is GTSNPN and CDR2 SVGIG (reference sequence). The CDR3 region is CALRTGNTEAFF.

The CDR3 spells CASRGEYTDTQYF. V and J are TRBV21-1 and TRBJ2-3; as DNA is missing, the TRBD1 call by TCRdb cannot be tested. TRBV21-1 is a pseudogene. The CDR3 runs to 13 residues.

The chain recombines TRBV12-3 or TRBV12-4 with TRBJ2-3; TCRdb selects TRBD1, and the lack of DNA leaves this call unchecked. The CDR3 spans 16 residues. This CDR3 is CASSKAGTVRTDTQYF.

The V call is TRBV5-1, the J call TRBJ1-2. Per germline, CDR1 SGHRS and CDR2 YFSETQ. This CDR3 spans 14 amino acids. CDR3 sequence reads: CASSSNIEGYGYTF.

CDR3 amino acids: CASSQEGVPRGTQYF. The V call is TRBV4-1, the J call TRBJ2-5; the D call of TRBD2 rests on TCRdb alone, since no DNA is present to check it. Germline CDR1 reads MGHRA; CDR2 reads YSYEKL. The CDR3 covers 15 residues.

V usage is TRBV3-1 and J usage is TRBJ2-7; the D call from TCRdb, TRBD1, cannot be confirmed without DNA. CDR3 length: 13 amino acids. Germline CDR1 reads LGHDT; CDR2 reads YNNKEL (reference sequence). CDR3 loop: CASSQGQGFEQYF.

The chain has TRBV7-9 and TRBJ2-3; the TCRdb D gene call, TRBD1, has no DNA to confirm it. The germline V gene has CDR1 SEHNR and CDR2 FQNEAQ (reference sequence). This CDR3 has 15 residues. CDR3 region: CASRTWDRSTDTQYF. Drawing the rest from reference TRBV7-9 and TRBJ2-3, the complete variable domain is DTGVSQNPRHKITKRGQNVTFRCDPISEHNRLYWYRQTLGQGPEFLTYFQNEAQLEKSRLLSDRFSAERPKGSFSTLEIQRTEQGDSAMYLCASRTWDRSTDTQYFGPGTRLTVL.

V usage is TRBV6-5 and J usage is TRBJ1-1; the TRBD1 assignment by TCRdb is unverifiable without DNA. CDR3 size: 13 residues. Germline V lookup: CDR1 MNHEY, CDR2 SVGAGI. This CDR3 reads CASRGGGNTEAFF.

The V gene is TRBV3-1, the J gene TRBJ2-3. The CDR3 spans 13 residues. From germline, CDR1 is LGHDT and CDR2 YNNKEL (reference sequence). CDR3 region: CASSQQSSDTQYF.

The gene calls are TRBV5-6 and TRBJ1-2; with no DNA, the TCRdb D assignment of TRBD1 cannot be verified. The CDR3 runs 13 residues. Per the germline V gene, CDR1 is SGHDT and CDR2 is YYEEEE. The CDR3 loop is CASSLWGSYGYTF. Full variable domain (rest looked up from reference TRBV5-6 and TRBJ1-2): DAGVTQSPTHLIKTRGQQVTLRCSPKSGHDTVSWYQQALGQGPQFIFQYYEEEERQRGNFPDRFSGHQFPNYSSELNVNALLLGDSALYLCASSLWGSYGYTFGSGTRLTVV.

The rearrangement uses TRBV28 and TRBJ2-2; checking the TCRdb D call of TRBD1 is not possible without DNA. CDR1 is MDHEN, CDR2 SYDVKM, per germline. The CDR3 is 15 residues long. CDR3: CASCTQASLTGELFF.

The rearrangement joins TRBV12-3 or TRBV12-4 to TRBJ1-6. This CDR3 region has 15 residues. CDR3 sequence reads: CASRLKRVPNSPLHF.

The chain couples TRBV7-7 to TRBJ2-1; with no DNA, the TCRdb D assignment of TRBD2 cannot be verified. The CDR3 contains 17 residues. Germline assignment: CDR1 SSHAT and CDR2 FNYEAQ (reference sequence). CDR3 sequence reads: CASSLEAPSGRPAEQFF.

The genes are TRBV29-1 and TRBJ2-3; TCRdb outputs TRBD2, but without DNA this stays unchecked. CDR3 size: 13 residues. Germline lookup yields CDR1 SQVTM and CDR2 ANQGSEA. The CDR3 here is CSVVAGAADTQYF.

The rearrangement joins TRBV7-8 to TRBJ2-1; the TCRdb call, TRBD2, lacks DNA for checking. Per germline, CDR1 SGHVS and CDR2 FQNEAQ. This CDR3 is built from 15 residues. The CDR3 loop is CASTKEASLDHEQFF.

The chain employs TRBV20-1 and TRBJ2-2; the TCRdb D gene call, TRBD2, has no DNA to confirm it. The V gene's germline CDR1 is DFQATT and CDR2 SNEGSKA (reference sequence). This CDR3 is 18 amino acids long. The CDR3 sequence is CSARSSGLSTGLAGELFF.

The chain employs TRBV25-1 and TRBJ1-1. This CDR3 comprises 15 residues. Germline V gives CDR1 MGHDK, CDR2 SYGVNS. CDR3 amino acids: CASSEYAGYGSEAFF.

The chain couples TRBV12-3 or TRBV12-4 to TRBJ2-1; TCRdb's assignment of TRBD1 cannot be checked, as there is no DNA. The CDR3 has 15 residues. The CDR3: CASSSLGRGRNEQFF.

The CDR3 region is CASSDANPGLAGGQDF. The rearrangement links TRBV5-1 to TRBJ2-3; TCRdb selects TRBD2, and the lack of DNA leaves this call unchecked. Germline CDR1 is SGHRS and CDR2 is YFSETQ. The CDR3 covers 16 residues.

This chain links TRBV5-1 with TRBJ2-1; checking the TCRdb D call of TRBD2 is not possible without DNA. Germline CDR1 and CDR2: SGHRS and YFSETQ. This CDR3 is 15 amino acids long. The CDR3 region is CASSFGVGTSGTQFF.

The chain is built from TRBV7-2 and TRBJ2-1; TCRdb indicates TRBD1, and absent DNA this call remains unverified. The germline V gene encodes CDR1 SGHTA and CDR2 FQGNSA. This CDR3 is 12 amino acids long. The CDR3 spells CASSTPGPEQFF.

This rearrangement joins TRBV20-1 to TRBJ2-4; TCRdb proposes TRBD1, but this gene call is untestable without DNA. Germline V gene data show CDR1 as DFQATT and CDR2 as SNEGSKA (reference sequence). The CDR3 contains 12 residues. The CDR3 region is CSAPDSLDIQYF.

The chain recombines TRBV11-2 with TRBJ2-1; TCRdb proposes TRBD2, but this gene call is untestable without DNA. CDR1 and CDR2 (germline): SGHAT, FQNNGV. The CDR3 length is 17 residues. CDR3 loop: CASSSGLAGVRYNEQFF. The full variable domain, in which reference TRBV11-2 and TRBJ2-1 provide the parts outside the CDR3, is EAGVAQSPRYKIIEKRQSVAFWCNPISGHATLYWYQQILGQGPKLLIQFQNNGVVDDSQLPKDRFSAERLKGVDSTLKIQPAKLEDSAVYLCASSSGLAGVRYNEQFFGPGTRLTVL.